The next 17 T cell receptor beta chains were all read from a single sample in a study of T-cell memory formation after mild COVID-19 (dated by TCRdb to about 2021). Library preparation was by 5' RACE. The instrument was an Illumina NovaSeq 6000. Through fastp at Q25 and MiXCR, TCRdb rebuilt clones from the public reads, retaining in-frame beta chains. Entries that share a CDR3 protein sequence are merged under the most common genes and DNA. This sample has about 250,000 distinct CDR3 sequences in its table, and 15% to 19% of those were observed once. 2.1% of the sample is in the top ten clones. Sequencing was carried out using PBMCs or a T cell subset sorted from them (not recorded which). These receptors all come from an adult woman who had mild COVID-19 (a few samples of this study predate the infection). The sample titles of this study are shuffled in the database, so cell type and time point are left out; the donor was told from shared clones.

In its sample, this clonotype was seen a few times. This chain connects TRBV24-1 to TRBJ2-5; 9 positions agree with TRBD2. Per the germline V gene, CDR1 is KGHDR and CDR2 is SFDVKD. The trim removed 0 bases at V and 6 bases at J, leaving 4 bases unmatched. CDR3 size: 15 residues. In DNA, the CDR3 is TGTGCCACCAGTGATTTGAGCGGGGGGCTGAAGACCCAGTACTTC. It translates to CATSDLSGGLKTQYF.

This clonotype appeared a few times. The chain couples TRBV6-1 to TRBJ1-1; D unclear. Germline V gene data show CDR1 as MNHNS and CDR2 as SASEGT. This CDR3 has 15 residues. V lost 0 bases, J lost 0 bases, and 8 bases lay in between. The CDR3: CASSEALPVNTEAFF. The CDR3 DNA reads TGTGCCAGCAGTGAAGCGCTTCCGGTGAACACTGAAGCTTTCTTT.

The chain has TRBV5-6 and TRBJ2-7, with TRBD2 matching 10 bases. V lost 3 bases, J lost 5 bases, and 11 bases stayed unmatched. The germline V gene encodes CDR1 SGHDT and CDR2 YYEEEE. The CDR3 consists of 16 residues. The CDR3: CASSSGSSGRRNEQYF. The CDR3 region has the DNA TGTGCCAGCAGCTCCGGATCTAGCGGGAGACGGAACGAGCAGTACTTC.

The chain recombines TRBV4-2 with TRBJ1-1; no reliable D call. The CDR3 sequence is 16 residues long. CDR1 LGHNA and CDR2 YNFKEQ come from the germline V gene. V was clipped by 3 bases and J by 1 base, with 15 bases between them. The CDR3 loop reads CASSQAGESPNTEAFF. CDR3 in DNA: TGTGCCAGCAGCCAGGCGGGTGAGAGCCCGAACACTGAAGCTTTCTTT.

The chain is built from TRBV9 and TRBJ2-5, with TRBD2 matching over 7 bases. The CDR3 spans 16 residues. Trimming took 4 bases from V and 2 from J; bases not matched to a gene: 11. CDR1 is SGDLS, CDR2 YYNGEE, per germline. The CDR3, as DNA: TGTGCCAGCAGCCCCATGGGCGGGGGTTTTCAAGAGACCCAGTACTTC. Its protein is CASSPMGGGFQETQYF.

The chain is built from TRBV7-2 and TRBJ2-5; the match to TRBD2 covers 7 bases. V gave up 2 bases and J gave up 5 bases; unmatched junction bases: 5. This CDR3 is built from 14 residues. Looked up from germline, CDR1 is SGHTA and CDR2 is FQGNSA. The CDR3 sequence: CASSLRGLEETQYF. The CDR3 DNA follows: TGTGCCAGCAGCTTAAGAGGACTAGAGGAGACCCAGTACTTC.

The sample holds a few counts of this clonotype. V is TRBV5-1 and J is TRBJ2-3; 11 bases match TRBD2. Germline CDR1 SGHRS, CDR2 YFSETQ. The CDR3 is made up of 16 amino acids. V lost 4 bases, J lost 1 base, and 5 bases stayed unmatched. CDR3 loop: CASSLQLAGGTDTQYF. For the CDR3, the DNA is TGCGCCAGCAGCCTCCAACTAGCGGGGGGCACAGATACGCAGTATTTT.

This clonotype was counted only a few times. The chain employs TRBV7-9 and TRBJ1-1, with a tentative D call TRBD1 (6 bases). CDR1 is SEHNR and CDR2 is FQNEAQ in the germline V gene (reference sequence). The CDR3 sequence is 14 residues long. V shed 5 bases and J shed 4 bases, with 14 bases lying between them. The CDR3 bases are TGTGCCAGCAGCCTACAGGGTGGGGCCACTGAAGCTTTCTTT. Its translation is CASSLQGGATEAFF.

The V call is TRBV20-1, the J call TRBJ2-1; 9 positions agree with TRBD2. Per germline, CDR1 DFQATT and CDR2 SNEGSKA (reference sequence). This CDR3 has 14 residues. V gave up 6 bases and J gave up 9 bases; unmatched junction bases: 12. The CDR3 DNA sequence: TGCAGTGCCACTCTTAGCGGGAGTCTCGGTGAGCAGTTCTTC. Translating gives CSATLSGSLGEQFF.

In its sample, this clonotype was seen a few times. This chain connects TRBV20-1 to TRBJ2-2; TRBD2 is a possible D gene (6 bases). The V end lost 0 bases, the J end lost 7 bases, and 9 bases lay between the germline ends. The length of the CDR3 is 13 residues. The V gene's germline CDR1 is DFQATT and CDR2 SNEGSKA (reference sequence). The CDR3 DNA follows: TGCAGTGCTAGAGATGGAGGGAGCGGGGAGCTGTTTTTT. Translated: CSARDGGSGELFF.

This chain uses TRBV15 with TRBJ1-6; no firm D call. CDR1 and CDR2 (germline): LNHNV, YYDKDF (reference sequence). The length of the CDR3 is 15 residues. Trimming took 0 bases from V and 5 from J, leaving 8 bases between them. The CDR3 sequence is CATSRDKWDNSPLHF. The CDR3, as DNA: TGTGCCACCAGCAGAGATAAGTGGGATAATTCACCCCTCCACTTT.

A single count supports this clonotype. This chain uses TRBV7-2 with TRBJ2-3; no reliable D call. Per the germline V gene, CDR1 is SGHTA and CDR2 is FQGNSA. The V end was cut by 3 bases, the J end by 2 bases, with 6 bases between. The CDR3 has 13 amino acids. In DNA, the CDR3 is TGTGCCAGCAGCTTCCAAACCACAGATACGCAGTATTTT. Protein: CASSFQTTDTQYF.

This clonotype was detected only a few times. This chain joins TRBV6-5 and TRBJ2-7; a possible D gene is TRBD1 (5 bases). The V gene's germline CDR1 is MNHEY and CDR2 SVGAGI. V was trimmed by 6 bases and J by 6 bases, leaving 15 bases between them. This CDR3 region has 13 residues. The CDR3 loop reads CASSPRREAEQYF. The CDR3 DNA is TGTGCCAGCAGCCCCCGCAGGGAAGCCGAGCAGTACTTC.

Concerning this clonotype: This may be a read error, as it is one base from a much larger clone. The chain uses TRBV9 and TRBJ2-1; 9 bases are shared with TRBD2. Germline V CDR1 and CDR2: SGDLS, YYNGEE. There are 15 residues in the CDR3. With 3 bases clipped from V and 9 bases from J, the junction kept 10 bases outside the gene matches. For the CDR3, the DNA is TGTGCCAGCAGCGGAGGGACTAGCAGGGCACTTGAGCAGTTCTTC. Amino acids: CASSGGTSRALEQFF. The full variable domain, rest sourced from reference TRBV9 and TRBJ2-1, is DSGVTQTPKHLITATGQRVTLRCSPRSGDLSVYWYQQSLDQGLQFLIQYYNGEERAKGNILERFSAQQFPDLHSELNLSSLELGDSALYFCASSGGTSRALEQFFGPGTRLTVL.

The J gene is TRBJ2-7, the V gene TRBV5-1; D may be TRBD1 or TRBD2 (5 bases each). CDR1 SGHRS and CDR2 YFSETQ come from the germline V gene. The CDR3 extends over 15 amino acids. V lost 4 bases to trimming and J lost 1 base, with 15 bases between them. The CDR3 here is CASSPRDRGSYEQYF. In nucleotides, the CDR3 is TGCGCCAGCAGCCCAAGGGACCGAGGATCCTACGAGCAGTACTTC.

This chain connects TRBV2 to TRBJ1-5; TRBD1 agrees at 8 bases. The CDR3 has 15 amino acids. The germline CDR1 and CDR2 sequences are SNHLY and FYNNEI. V gave up 2 bases and J gave up 11 bases; unmatched junction bases: 11. DNA for the CDR3: TGTGCCAGCAGTGAATGGGAGACAGGGGCCTCTACCCAGCATTTT. The encoded protein is CASSEWETGASTQHF.

This rearrangement joins TRBV20-1 to TRBJ2-5; no firm D call. From germline, CDR1 is DFQATT and CDR2 SNEGSKA (reference sequence). Trimming removed 8 bases at V and 2 bases at J, with 12 bases between. This CDR3 has 12 residues. DNA for the CDR3: TGCAGTACAAGATACGGACAAGAGACCCAGTACTTC. It yields the protein CSTRYGQETQYF.